Below, one T cell receptor beta chain is given with its context. The data were obtained in a study of blood T cell repertoires in COVID-19. At the level of the study: There were acute and convalescent COVID-19 samples, and they came from the United States, Italy and Spain. PBMCs, B-cell-depleted T cells, or T cells provided the cDNA or gDNA that made up the material.

Trimming removed 2 bases from V and 3 bases from J, with 11 bases in between. CDR1 LGHDT and CDR2 YNNKEL come from the germline V gene (reference sequence). This CDR3 has 15 amino acids. Here immunoSEQ multiplex PCR was the method, and the copy in TCRdb shows in-frame clones only, minus some. The sample shows about 140,000 clones, about 85% of them seen only once. This receptor was taken from a human donor in a cohort sampled during active COVID-19. The sample was peripheral blood. This chain connects TRBV3-1 (or the pseudogene TRBV3-2) to TRBJ2-1; a possible D gene is TRBD2 (6 bases). CDR3 coding DNA: TGTGCCAGCAGCCAAATGGGGACTCACTACAATGAGCAGTTCTTC. Its translation is CASSQMGTHYNEQFF.